Below, 21 T cell receptor beta chains from the same sample are listed, as sequenced in a study of regulatory T cells in long-lasting Graves disease. Researchers made TCR beta libraries by using iRepertoire HTBI primers and running Arm-PCR on CDR3 regions. From the multiplex PCR reads, TCRdb called clonotypes with MiXCR, one entry per CDR3 protein. The sample has hundreds of thousands of distinct CDR3 sequences, around 21% seen once. Regarding time point: persistent/refractory GD, antithyroid drugs over 5 years with positive TRAb. PBMC RNA served as the TCR library source. The source material was peripheral blood mononuclear cells (PBMCs), sampled when the disease was refractory, from a patient treated with antithyroid drugs. The receptors shown here come from a female donor with Graves disease.

The chain combines TRBV10-2 with TRBJ2-2; TRBD2 matches 9 bases. The ends lost 3 bases at V and 6 bases at J; junction bases unmatched: 8. The length of the CDR3 is 16 residues. Germline V gene data show CDR1 as WSHSY and CDR2 as SAAADI. CDR3: CASSDITTSGPGELFF. The CDR3 bases are TGCGCCAGCAGTGATATAACGACTAGCGGACCCGGGGAGCTGTTTTTT.

This clonotype was detected many times. The rearrangement links TRBV5-6 to TRBJ1-5; TRBD1 matches at 7 bases. This CDR3 spans 15 amino acids. V lost 6 bases, J lost 3 bases, and 9 bases stayed unmatched. The germline V gene has CDR1 SGHDT and CDR2 YYEEEE. CDR3 sequence reads: CASTGRGHDNQPQHF. CDR3 nucleotides: TGTGCCAGCACGGGGAGGGGGCACGACAATCAGCCCCAGCATTTT. The full variable domain, its missing parts supplied by reference TRBV5-6 and TRBJ1-5, is DAGVTQSPTHLIKTRGQQVTLRCSPKSGHDTVSWYQQALGQGPQFIFQYYEEEERQRGNFPDRFSGHQFPNYSSELNVNALLLGDSALYLCASTGRGHDNQPQHFGDGTRLSIL.

This clonotype was seen at least ten times. The chain joins TRBV6-1 to TRBJ1-2; D remains unclear. The CDR3 runs to 15 residues. V was cut by 4 bases and J by 5 bases, with 17 bases left in between. CDR1 MNHNS and CDR2 SASEGT come from the germline V gene. CDR3 in DNA: TGTGCCAGCAGTGTAACCGGGAGAGACTCTTATGGCTACACCTTC. It translates to CASSVTGRDSYGYTF.

The CDR3 region is CASSHMRTGERETQYF. CDR3 bases: TGTGCCAGCAGCCATATGCGGACAGGGGAAAGAGAGACCCAGTACTTC. The V and J genes are TRBV7-9 and TRBJ2-5, with TRBD1 matching over 9 bases. The length of the CDR3 is 16 residues. The V segment lost 5 bases and the J segment 4 bases; nucleotides outside the gene matches: 11. The germline V gene encodes CDR1 SEHNR and CDR2 FQNEAQ (reference sequence).

This clonotype has ten or more counts. The chain uses TRBV7-8 and TRBJ2-7; tentative D call: TRBD1 (5 bases). CDR3 length: 15 residues. Germline V gene sequence: CDR1 SGHVS, CDR2 FQNEAQ. V was clipped by 0 bases and J by 2 bases, with 11 bases between them. The CDR3 protein is CASSLARDRTYEQYF. The CDR3 DNA reads TGTGCCAGCAGCTTAGCGCGAGACAGAACCTACGAGCAGTACTTC. The full variable domain, with the rest looked up from reference TRBV7-8 and TRBJ2-7, is GAGVSQSPRYKVAKRGQDVALRCDPISGHVSLFWYQQALGQGPEFLTYFQNEAQLDKSGLPSDRFFAERPEGSVSTLKIQRTQQEDSAVYLCASSLARDRTYEQYFGPGTRLTVT.

This clonotype was seen repeatedly, ten times or more. The J gene is TRBJ2-2, the V gene TRBV2; 7 bases map to TRBD2. The CDR3 has 17 residues. The germline V gene has CDR1 SNHLY and CDR2 FYNNEI. The V and J ends lost 1 base and 4 bases, in that order; junction bases with no gene match: 9. DNA of the CDR3: TGTGCCAGCAGTGAAGGGGTTGAGGGAGGGCCCACCGGGGAGCTGTTTTTT. Translating it yields CASSEGVEGGPTGELFF. The full variable domain, rest sourced from reference TRBV2 and TRBJ2-2, is EPEVTQTPSHQVTQMGQEVILRCVPISNHLYFYWYRQILGQKVEFLVSFYNNEISEKSEIFDDQFSVERPDGSNFTLKIRSTKLEDSAMYFCASSEGVEGGPTGELFFGEGSRLTVL.

V gene TRBV29-1 combines with J gene TRBJ2-6; no clear D gene. In germline, CDR1 is SQVTM, CDR2 ANQGSEA. Trimming took off 5 bases at V and 1 base at J, with 9 bases between the two ends. The CDR3 consists of 14 residues. The DNA of the CDR3 is TGCAGCGTTAATGATCAATCTGGGGCCAACGTCCTGACTTTC. Amino acids: CSVNDQSGANVLTF.

There are a few counts of this clonotype. The chain combines TRBV5-1 with TRBJ1-6, with 8 bases that match TRBD1. CDR3 length: 17 residues. V trimming: 5 bases; J trimming: 0 bases; junction bases outside the gene matches: 7. The germline CDR1 and CDR2 sequences are SGHRS and YFSETQ. This CDR3 is CASRAGTGFSYNSPLHF. CDR3 sequence (DNA): TGCGCCAGCAGAGCCGGGACAGGTTTCTCCTATAATTCACCCCTCCACTTT.

In its sample, this clonotype was seen many times. The chain employs TRBV5-6 and TRBJ2-2; 9 positions match TRBD1. CDR1 is SGHDT, CDR2 YYEEEE, per germline. The junction had 4 bases not matched to a gene; V was cut back by 2 bases and J by 5 bases. The CDR3 consists of 15 residues. CDR3 loop: CASSFTGGGTGELFF. The DNA of the CDR3 is TGTGCCAGCAGCTTTACAGGGGGCGGGACCGGGGAGCTGTTTTTT.

This clonotype was observed a single time. A much bigger clone sits one base away, suggesting this may be a read error. The chain has TRBV28 and TRBJ1-2; D unclear. The CDR3 length is 14 residues. V lost 1 base, J lost 6 bases, and 12 bases lay in between. Looked up from germline, CDR1 is MDHEN and CDR2 is SYDVKM. The CDR3 reads CASSLLYGNHGYTF. The DNA for the CDR3 is TGTGCCAGCAGTTTATTGTACGGAAACCATGGCTACACCTTC.

This clonotype was detected a few times. A read error may explain this, as a much larger clone is one base away. CDR3 amino acids: CASSSPRGTGIYGCTF. CDR3 nucleotide sequence: TGTGCCAGCAGTTCACCTCGTGGGACAGGGATCTATGGCTGCACCTTC. This rearrangement joins TRBV28 to TRBJ1-2, with 9 bases that match TRBD1. Per germline, CDR1 MDHEN and CDR2 SYDVKM. CDR3 size: 16 residues.

The V call is TRBV4-1, the J call TRBJ2-2, with 16 bases fitting TRBD2. The CDR3 runs 20 residues. The V gene's germline CDR1 is MGHRA and CDR2 YSYEKL. Losses at the gene ends were 0 bases for V and 0 bases for J; bases not matched to a gene: 4. The CDR3, as DNA: TGCGCCAGCAGCCAAGATCACGGGACTAGCGGGAGGGCGAACACCGGGGAGCTGTTTTTT. Its translation: CASSQDHGTSGRANTGELFF.

This clonotype was counted between two and nine times. The chain links TRBV13 to TRBJ2-7; D might be TRBD1 (6 bases). Germline CDR1 is PRHDT and CDR2 is FYEKMQ (reference sequence). The CDR3 has 12 residues. V lost 1 base and J 9 bases, leaving 10 bases between the germline ends. In DNA, the CDR3 is TGTGCCAGCAGCTTAGAGGGACACCGGCAGTACTTC. It specifies CASSLEGHRQYF.

This clonotype came up a few times. V is TRBV5-1 and J is TRBJ2-7; D call uncertain. There are 15 residues in the CDR3. Germline CDR1 and CDR2: SGHRS and YFSETQ. V was cut by 2 bases and J by 0 bases, with 12 bases left in between. The CDR3 region has the DNA TGCGCCAGCAGCTTTGCAGCATCGAGCTCCTACGAGCAGTACTTC. Protein product: CASSFAASSSYEQYF. The whole variable domain, remainder taken from reference TRBV5-1 and TRBJ2-7, is KAGVTQTPRYLIKTRGQQVTLSCSPISGHRSVSWYQQTPGQGLQFLFEYFSETQRNKGNFPGRFSGRQFSNSRSEMNVSTLELGDSALYLCASSFAASSSYEQYFGPGTRLTVT.

The chain employs TRBV4-1 and TRBJ1-1; D is uncertain. CDR1 and CDR2 (germline): MGHRA, YSYEKL. V was cut by 6 bases and J by 3 bases, with 20 bases left in between. The CDR3 loop spans 16 amino acids. In DNA, the CDR3 is TGCGCCAGCAGTCCCGAGTGGGGAGGCGGCGACACTGAAGCTTTCTTT. Protein product: CASSPEWGGGDTEAFF.

This clonotype was counted at least ten times. V is TRBV6-1 and J is TRBJ2-7; D might be TRBD2 (5 bases). V was pared by 8 bases and J by 7 bases, with 12 bases between. The CDR3 length is 11 residues. Germline loops: CDR1 MNHNS, CDR2 SASEGT. CDR3 bases: TGTGCCAGCTTAACCCGGGGTGAGCAGTACTTC. Translation gives CASLTRGEQYF.

This clonotype has only a few counts. The chain uses TRBV3-1 and TRBJ1-6; D might be TRBD1 (5 bases). The germline gives CDR1 LGHDT, CDR2 YNNKEL (reference sequence). The CDR3 runs 17 residues. Between the trimmed V and J ends, which lost 5 bases and 0 bases, there was a span of 14 bases. The CDR3 here is CASSWDGLGSYNSPLHF. The CDR3 DNA is TGTGCCAGCAGCTGGGACGGCCTGGGCTCCTATAATTCACCCCTCCACTTT.

The chain carries TRBV6-1 and TRBJ2-5; 8 nucleotides line up with TRBD2. CDR1 MNHNS and CDR2 SASEGT come from the germline V gene. The CDR3 spans 14 residues. V shed 8 bases, J shed 5 bases, and the junction held 10 bases outside the gene matches. The CDR3 sequence: CASRGLAGSETQYF. The CDR3 coding sequence is TGTGCCAGCCGCGGGTTAGCGGGAAGTGAGACCCAGTACTTC.

Note on this clonotype: Given a much more abundant clone one base away, this may be a read error. The CDR3 DNA reads TGTGCCATCAGTGAGGCTAGCGGGAGGAGCACCGGGGAGCTGTTTTTT. Its protein product is CAISEASGRSTGELFF. The J gene is TRBJ2-2, the V gene TRBV10-3; 11 nucleotides agree with TRBD2. The CDR3 extends over 16 amino acids. V dropped 2 bases and J dropped 4; count of bases not matched to a gene: 3. From germline, CDR1 is ENHRY and CDR2 SYGVKD.

The chain recombines TRBV30 with TRBJ2-2, with D tentatively TRBD2 (6 bases). V was cut by 6 bases and J by 1 base, with 9 bases left in between. CDR1 is GTSNPN and CDR2 is SVGIG in the germline V gene (reference sequence). The CDR3 runs 13 residues. The CDR3 is CACWRENTGELFF. CDR3 sequence (DNA): TGTGCCTGTTGGCGGGAGAACACCGGGGAGCTGTTTTTT.

This clonotype was recorded at least ten times. Sequence at one end of the junction differs from germline and may be a read error. The chain is built from TRBV11-2 and TRBJ2-7; TRBD2 matches 10 bases. The V gene's germline CDR1 is SGHAT and CDR2 FQNNGV. The CDR3 loop spans 14 amino acids. The CDR3 spells CASSLVSLAGAPIF. The CDR3 region has the DNA TGTGCCAGCAGCTTAGTTAGCCTAGCGGGAGCCCCCATCTTC.